This T cell receptor beta chain was sequenced for a study of beta chain features in type 1 diabetes. Looking at the study overall: No patient-donor differences in age, gender, total cells or subset yield. Across the samples, about 100 million sorted cells were examined in total. Findings and limits, study-wide: People with Type 1 diabetes carried modestly yet significantly shorter TCRB CDR3s in all four CD4+ subsets.

Of the isolated RNA, all was reverse transcribed, and so the sequenced material was expressed TCRB transcripts. The protocol was immunoSEQ multiplex PCR, while the TCRdb copy is restricted to in-frame clones and leaves out a portion. The sample consists of about 150,000 clones, around an eighth of them appearing once. It was one heparinised blood draw, averaging about 116 mL, that each donor gave. The CDR3 is 15 residues long. V trimming: 6 bases; J trimming: 2 bases; junction bases outside the gene matches: 9. Germline CDR1 is MNHNS and CDR2 is SASEGT. About this clone itself: Its antigen is undetermined.

The sequence derives from a man younger than 35 with type 1 diabetes. Source material: central memory CD4+ T cells from blood. The chain carries TRBV6-1 and TRBJ2-5; TRBD1 matches at 7 bases. The CDR3: CASSQPGQIQETQYF. CDR3 coding DNA: TGTGCCAGCAGCCAACCGGGACAGATACAAGAGACCCAGTACTTC.